This TCR beta chain appears in the sequencing data of a study of blood T cell repertoires in COVID-19. Study as a whole: Italy, Spain and the United States were the sources of the convalescent and acute COVID-19 samples. PBMCs, B-cell-depleted T cells, or T cells were the source of the cDNA or gDNA that made up the material.

This clone was seen just once. Germline values: CDR1 MNHEY, CDR2 SVGEGT. The CDR3 loop spans 15 amino acids. The germline V and J ends were trimmed by 5 bases and 4 bases, with 17 bases remaining between them. Authors' analysis steps: From reference gene primer amplification, estimates of nucleated cell counts were derived. Here immunoSEQ multiplex PCR was the method, and the copy in TCRdb shows in-frame clones only, minus some. The DNA was the basis for D and trimming; V, J and clone size are from that table. This repertoire shows 35,000 to 45,000 clones, around 91% found once; its top ten account for roughly 10%.

This clonotype was obtained from a man over 45 with active COVID-19. The chain combines TRBV6-2 or TRBV6-3 with TRBJ1-2; D is possibly TRBD1 (6 bases). Sequencing was performed on peripheral blood. In DNA, the CDR3 is TGTGCCAGCAGTACCCCCACCGGGACATCCTATGGCTACACCTTC. Translating gives CASSTPTGTSYGYTF.